Each of the 2 T cell receptor beta chains below was sequenced from the same sample in a study of T cell responses to AZD1222 COVID-19 vaccine. Assay: immunoSEQ multiplex PCR; the TCRdb copy retains only in-frame clones and omits some. This sample has 110,000 or so clones, with approximately 86% found just once. The material was peripheral blood, obtained on day 0 of AZD1222 vaccination. These receptors were taken from an adult in good health.

This sequence joins TRBV20-1 and TRBJ2-1, with 10 bases aligning to TRBD2. This CDR3 comprises 15 residues. The germline V gene has CDR1 DFQATT and CDR2 SNEGSKA (reference sequence). The V gene end was trimmed by 3 bases and the J gene end by 5 bases; junction bases not matched to a gene: 7. CDR3: CSASRAGGINNEQFF. In nucleotides, the CDR3 is TGCAGTGCTAGTCGAGCGGGGGGGATAAACAATGAGCAGTTCTTC.

V usage is TRBV7-9 and J usage is TRBJ1-4; weak D call: TRBD1 (6 bases). Germline CDR1 reads SEHNR; CDR2 reads FQNEAQ (reference sequence). V was pared by 6 bases and J by 2 bases, with 10 bases between. The CDR3 length is 14 residues. CDR3 DNA sequence: TGTGCCAGCAGAGGGGGGTGGACTAATGAAAAACTGTTTTTT. Protein product: CASRGGWTNEKLFF.